Below, 8 T cell receptor beta chains from the same sample are listed, as sequenced in a study of T-cell memory formation after mild COVID-19. TCRdb independently ran MiXCR on the 5' RACE reads; one entry per CDR3 protein. The sample lists around 510,000 distinct CDR3 sequences; about 20% were seen once. Material: PBMCs or a T cell subset sorted from them (not recorded which). The receptors stem from an adult woman who had mild COVID-19 (a few samples of this study predate the infection). Cell type and time point are not known.

V is TRBV7-2 and J is TRBJ2-3; D assignment may be TRBD1 or TRBD2 (6 bases each). Germline V gene lookup returns CDR1 SGHTA and CDR2 FQGNSA. The CDR3 is 16 amino acids. The ends were cut back, 2 bases at V and 6 bases at J, with 18 bases in the middle. The CDR3 loop is CASSLRGVGTGDTQYF. The CDR3 nucleotides are TGTGCCAGCAGCTTAAGGGGGGTAGGAACCGGGGATACGCAGTATTTT.

This clonotype was seen only a few times. The V gene is TRBV11-2, the J gene TRBJ1-2; the D is unclear. Germline V gene lookup returns CDR1 SGHAT and CDR2 FQNNGV. Deletions cut 1 base from V and 9 bases from J, with 12 bases between. This CDR3 contains 13 residues. CDR3: CASSLASGVSYTF. CDR3 in DNA: TGTGCCAGCAGCTTAGCGTCCGGGGTGAGCTACACCTTC.

The chain carries TRBV20-1 and TRBJ2-7; 12 bases are shared with TRBD2. The germline gives CDR1 DFQATT, CDR2 SNEGSKA (reference sequence). The CDR3 spans 15 residues. V gave up 8 bases and J gave up 5 bases; unmatched junction bases: 13. The CDR3 DNA reads as TGCAGTCTTCCCGCCCTAGCGGGGGGGCCGAACGAGCAGTACTTC. Encoded protein: CSLPALAGGPNEQYF.

This clonotype was seen a few times. The chain combines TRBV7-2 with TRBJ1-2, with 10 bases matching TRBD1. Germline CDR1 reads SGHTA; CDR2 reads FQGNSA. J was trimmed by 6 bases and V by 3 bases; bases with no gene match: 16. This CDR3 has 18 residues. CDR3 nucleotide sequence: TGTGCCAGCAGCTTGCCCGGGACAGGGGACAGGGGCGGCGATGGCTACACCTTC. Amino acid sequence: CASSLPGTGDRGGDGYTF.

This clonotype was recorded a few times. The rearrangement uses TRBV5-4 and TRBJ2-2; D remains unclear. CDR1 is SGHNT, CDR2 YYREEE, per germline (reference sequence). The CDR3 spans 12 residues. Trimming took off 3 bases at V and 4 bases at J, with 4 bases between the two ends. CDR3 amino acids: CASSSLTGELFF. In DNA, the CDR3 is TGTGCCAGCAGCTCACTCACCGGGGAGCTGTTTTTT.

This clonotype has more than one count but fewer than ten. The V gene is TRBV18, the J gene TRBJ1-5; 9 bases line up with TRBD1. CDR3 size: 16 residues. The V segment lost 3 bases and the J segment 6 bases; nucleotides outside the gene matches: 9. Germline assignment: CDR1 KGHSH and CDR2 LQKENI. CDR3 region: CASSPALRQGGQPQHF. DNA of the CDR3: TGTGCCAGCTCACCCGCGCTCAGACAGGGGGGTCAGCCCCAGCATTTT. Using reference TRBV18 and TRBJ1-5 for the parts outside the CDR3, the full variable domain is NAGVMQNPRHLVRRRGQEARLRCSPMKGHSHVYWYRQLPEEGLKFMVYLQKENIIDESGMPKERFSAEFPKEGPSILRIQQVVRGDSAAYFCASSPALRQGGQPQHFGDGTRLSIL.

A few counts support this clonotype. This sequence joins TRBV20-1 and TRBJ1-3; 8 bases are shared with TRBD1. Germline trimming cut 3 bases from V and 4 bases from J; bases unmatched to any gene: 11. The CDR3 has 16 residues. Germline CDR1 and CDR2: DFQATT and SNEGSKA (reference sequence). CDR3 protein: CSARTGTGAGGNTIYF. For the CDR3, the DNA is TGCAGTGCTAGGACCGGGACAGGCGCTGGGGGAAACACCATATATTTT.

The gene calls are TRBV5-1 and TRBJ2-1, with D tentatively TRBD2 (7 bases). V was trimmed by 1 base and J by 6 bases, leaving 17 bases between them. CDR1 and CDR2 from the germline V gene are SGHRS and YFSETQ. The CDR3 has 16 residues. In DNA, the CDR3 is TGCGCCAGCAGCTTGCTCCGGCGGGGAGGGGGCAATGAGCAGTTCTTC. Its protein is CASSLLRRGGGNEQFF.